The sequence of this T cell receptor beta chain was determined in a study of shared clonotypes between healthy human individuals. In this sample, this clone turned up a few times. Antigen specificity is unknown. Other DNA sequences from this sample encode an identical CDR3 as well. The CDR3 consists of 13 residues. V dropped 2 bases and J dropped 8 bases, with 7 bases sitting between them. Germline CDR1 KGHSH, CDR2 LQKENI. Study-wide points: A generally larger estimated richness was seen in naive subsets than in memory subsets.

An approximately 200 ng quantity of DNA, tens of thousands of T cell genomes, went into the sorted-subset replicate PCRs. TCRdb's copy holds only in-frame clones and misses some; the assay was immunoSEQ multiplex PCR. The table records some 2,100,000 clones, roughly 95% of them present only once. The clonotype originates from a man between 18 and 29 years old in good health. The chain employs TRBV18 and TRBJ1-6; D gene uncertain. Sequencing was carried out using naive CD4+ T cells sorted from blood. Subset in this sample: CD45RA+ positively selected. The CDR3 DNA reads TGTGCCAGCTCACCAGGTTTGGATTCACCCCTCCACTTT. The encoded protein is CASSPGLDSPLHF.